The 13 T cell receptor beta chains below come from one sample, sequenced in a study of blood T cell repertoires in COVID-19. Produced via immunoSEQ multiplex PCR; TCRdb's table is partial and in-frame only. The sample carries under 100,000 clones, about 85% recorded once. Sequencing was carried out using peripheral blood. The receptors were sampled from a woman of 80 years or more with COVID-19, enrolled during active disease.

V is TRBV2 and J is TRBJ1-2; 8 nucleotides align to TRBD1. Germline V gene lookup returns CDR1 SNHLY and CDR2 FYNNEI. V shed 6 bases and J 1 base; nucleotides not matched to a gene: 7. The length of the CDR3 is 15 residues. This CDR3 reads CASSTQGDLNYGYTF. The CDR3, as DNA: TGTGCCAGCAGCACACAGGGGGACCTTAACTATGGCTACACCTTC.

The CDR3 nucleotides are TGTGCCAGCAGACGACAGGGGTCCTGGACTAGCGGTCCCTACGAGCAGTACTTC. Amino acid sequence: CASRRQGSWTSGPYEQYF. The chain has TRBV6-6 and TRBJ2-7, with 10 bases fitting TRBD2. The ends lost 6 bases at V and 2 bases at J; junction bases unmatched: 16. Germline V lookup: CDR1 MNHNY, CDR2 SVGAGI (reference sequence). The CDR3 has 18 residues.

This chain joins TRBV29-1 and TRBJ2-7; TRBD2 might be the D (6 bases). This CDR3 spans 14 amino acids. Germline V gene lookup returns CDR1 SQVTM and CDR2 ANQGSEA. V lost 6 bases and J 2 bases, leaving 17 bases between the germline ends. The CDR3 protein is CSVGTGTGAYEQYF. CDR3 nucleotides: TGCAGCGTCGGCACCGGGACTGGCGCCTACGAGCAGTACTTC.

The table lists this clone with a count of one. In nucleotides, the CDR3 is TGTGCCAGCAGCTCACTAGCGGGGGGGCAAGAGACCCAGTACTTC. Its translation: CASSSLAGGQETQYF. The gene calls are TRBV7-3 and TRBJ2-5, with 13 bases identical to TRBD2. V shed 4 bases and J 2 bases; nucleotides not matched to a gene: 1. Germline CDR1 is SGHTA and CDR2 is FQGTGA. The CDR3 has 15 amino acids.

This clone was counted a single time. This rearrangement joins TRBV5-1 to TRBJ2-2, with 9 bases lining up with TRBD2. V lost 4 bases to trimming and J lost 5 bases; unmatched junction nucleotides: 12. CDR1 SGHRS and CDR2 YFSETQ come from the germline V gene. This CDR3 spans 17 amino acids. CDR3 nucleotide sequence: TGCGCCAGCAGCGGAACTAGCGGGCCGTTTGGGACCGGGGAGCTGTTTTTT. It codes for CASSGTSGPFGTGELFF. Full variable domain (missing parts from reference TRBV5-1 and TRBJ2-2): KAGVTQTPRYLIKTRGQQVTLSCSPISGHRSVSWYQQTPGQGLQFLFEYFSETQRNKGNFPGRFSGRQFSNSRSEMNVSTLELGDSALYLCASSGTSGPFGTGELFFGEGSRLTVL.

The V gene is TRBV18, the J gene TRBJ2-7; D is possibly TRBD2 (5 bases). V dropped 3 bases and J dropped 0 bases, with 12 bases sitting between them. The CDR3 runs 15 residues. Germline V gene lookup returns CDR1 KGHSH and CDR2 LQKENI. CDR3 residues: CASSPYSADSYEQYF. CDR3 DNA sequence: TGTGCCAGCTCACCCTATAGCGCCGACTCCTACGAGCAGTACTTC.

The rearrangement links TRBV24-1 to TRBJ2-7; D perhaps matches TRBD2 (6 bases). V was trimmed by 0 bases and J by 2 bases, leaving 19 bases between them. This CDR3 comprises 18 residues. In germline, CDR1 is KGHDR, CDR2 SFDVKD. Here the CDR3 reads CATSDLPGDGRGTYEQYF. The CDR3 nucleotides read TGTGCCACCAGTGATTTGCCGGGAGATGGAAGGGGTACCTACGAGCAGTACTTC.

The chain links TRBV3-1 (or the pseudogene TRBV3-2) to TRBJ1-4; 7 nucleotides line up with TRBD1. The CDR3 totals 14 residues. V dropped 4 bases and J dropped 5; count of bases not matched to a gene: 4. CDR1 and CDR2 from the germline V gene are LGHDT and YNNKEL (reference sequence). DNA of the CDR3: TGTGCCAGCAGCCCGGGACAGTACAATGAAAAACTGTTTTTT. Protein: CASSPGQYNEKLFF.

The chain has TRBV19 and TRBJ1-2; D gene unclear. The V end lost 1 base, the J end lost 4 bases, and 13 bases lay between the germline ends. The CDR3 totals 15 residues. Germline V gene lookup returns CDR1 LNHDA and CDR2 SQIVND (reference sequence). The CDR3 reads CASSIAPVGIYGYTF. DNA of the CDR3: TGTGCCAGTAGTATAGCCCCCGTCGGGATCTATGGCTACACCTTC.

The chain combines TRBV6-1 with TRBJ1-2; D gene unclear. Germline V gene data show CDR1 as MNHNS and CDR2 as SASEGT. The CDR3 is 14 residues long. V was shortened by 1 base and J by 4 bases, with 10 bases between the two germline ends. The CDR3 nucleotides are TGTGCCAGCAGTGAAGTTGTGGGCTCCTATGGCTACACCTTC. Protein sequence: CASSEVVGSYGYTF.

J is TRBJ2-1 and V is TRBV12-5, with 9 positions matching TRBD1. The trim removed 4 bases at V and 8 bases at J, leaving 6 bases unmatched. CDR1 LGHNT and CDR2 FRNRAP come from the germline V gene. The CDR3 contains 14 residues. The CDR3 nucleotides read TGTGCTAGTGGTTCCGGGACAGGGTTGGATGAGCAGTTCTTC. Its translation: CASGSGTGLDEQFF.

The chain recombines TRBV6-2 or TRBV6-3 with TRBJ2-1; TRBD2 is a possible D gene (7 bases). V lost 0 bases to trimming and J lost 4 bases, with 13 bases between them. The germline CDR1 and CDR2 sequences are MNHEY and SVGEGT. The CDR3 extends over 16 amino acids. The chain's CDR3 is CASSYSRGGAYNEQFF. Written as DNA, the CDR3 is TGTGCCAGCAGTTACTCTCGAGGGGGGGCTTACAATGAGCAGTTCTTC.

The chain uses TRBV29-1 and TRBJ1-2, with 8 nucleotides matching TRBD1. This CDR3 has 15 residues. Per the germline V gene, CDR1 is SQVTM and CDR2 is ANQGSEA. V gave up 3 bases and J gave up 5 bases; unmatched junction bases: 11. CDR3 loop: CSVDPGQVIEYGYTF. The DNA for the CDR3 is TGCAGCGTTGACCCGGGACAGGTTATTGAGTATGGCTACACCTTC.